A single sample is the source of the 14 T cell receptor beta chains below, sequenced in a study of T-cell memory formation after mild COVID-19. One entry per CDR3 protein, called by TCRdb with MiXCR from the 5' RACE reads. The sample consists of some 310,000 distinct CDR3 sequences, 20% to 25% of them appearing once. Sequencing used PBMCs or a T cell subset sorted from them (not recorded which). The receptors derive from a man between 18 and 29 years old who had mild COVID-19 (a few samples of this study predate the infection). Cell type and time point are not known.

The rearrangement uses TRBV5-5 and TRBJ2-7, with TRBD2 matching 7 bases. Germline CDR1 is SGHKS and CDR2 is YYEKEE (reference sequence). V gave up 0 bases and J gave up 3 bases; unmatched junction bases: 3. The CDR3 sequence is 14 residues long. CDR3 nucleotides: TGTGCCAGCAGCTTGGGGGCGGGAGACTACGAGCAGTACGTC. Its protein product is CASSLGAGDYEQYV.

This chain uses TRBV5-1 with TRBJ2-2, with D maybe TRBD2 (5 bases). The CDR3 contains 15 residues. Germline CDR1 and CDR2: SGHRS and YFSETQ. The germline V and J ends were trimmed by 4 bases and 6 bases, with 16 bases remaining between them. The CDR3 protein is CASSPTRRDAGELFF. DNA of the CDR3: TGCGCCAGCAGCCCCACCCGCCGGGATGCCGGGGAGCTGTTTTTT. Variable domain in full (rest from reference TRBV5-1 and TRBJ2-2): KAGVTQTPRYLIKTRGQQVTLSCSPISGHRSVSWYQQTPGQGLQFLFEYFSETQRNKGNFPGRFSGRQFSNSRSEMNVSTLELGDSALYLCASSPTRRDAGELFFGEGSRLTVL.

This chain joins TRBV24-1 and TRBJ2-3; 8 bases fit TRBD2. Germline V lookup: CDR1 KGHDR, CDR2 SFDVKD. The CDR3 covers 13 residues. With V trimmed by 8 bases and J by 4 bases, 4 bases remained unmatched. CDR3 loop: CATTGLASDTQYF. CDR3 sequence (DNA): TGTGCCACCACTGGACTAGCCTCAGATACGCAGTATTTT.

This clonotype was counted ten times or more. The CDR3 spells CASRIRGLNNEQFF. The CDR3 DNA follows: TGTGCCAGTCGGATCCGGGGACTGAACAATGAGCAGTTCTTC. This chain connects TRBV19 to TRBJ2-1, with a weak D call TRBD2 (6 bases). Germline values: CDR1 LNHDA, CDR2 SQIVND (reference sequence). The V end lost 8 bases, the J end lost 5 bases, and 16 bases lay between the germline ends. This CDR3 comprises 14 residues. Combining the CDR3 with reference TRBV19 and TRBJ2-1 gives the whole variable domain DGGITQSPKYLFRKEGQNVTLSCEQNLNHDAMYWYRQDPGQGLRLIYYSQIVNDFQKGDIAEGYSVSREKKESFPLTVTSAQKNPTAFYLCASRIRGLNNEQFFGPGTRLTVL.

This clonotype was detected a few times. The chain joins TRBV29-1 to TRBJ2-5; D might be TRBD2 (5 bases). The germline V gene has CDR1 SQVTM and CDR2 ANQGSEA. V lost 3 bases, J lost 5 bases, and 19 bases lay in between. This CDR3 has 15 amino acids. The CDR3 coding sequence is TGCAGCGTTGACGGGCCTGATTCGAGAGGGGAGACCCAGTACTTC. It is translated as CSVDGPDSRGETQYF. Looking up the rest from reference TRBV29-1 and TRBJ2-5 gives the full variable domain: SAVISQKPSRDICQRGTSLTIQCQVDSQVTMMFWYRQQPGQSLTLIATANQGSEATYESGFVIDKFPISRPNLTFSTLTVSNMSPEDSSIYLCSVDGPDSRGETQYFGPGTRLLVL.

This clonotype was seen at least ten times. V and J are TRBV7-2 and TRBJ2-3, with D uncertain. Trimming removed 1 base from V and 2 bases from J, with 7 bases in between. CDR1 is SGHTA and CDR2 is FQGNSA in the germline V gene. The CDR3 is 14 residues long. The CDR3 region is CASSLVASTDTQYF. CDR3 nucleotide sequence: TGTGCCAGCAGCTTAGTGGCTTCCACAGATACGCAGTATTTT.

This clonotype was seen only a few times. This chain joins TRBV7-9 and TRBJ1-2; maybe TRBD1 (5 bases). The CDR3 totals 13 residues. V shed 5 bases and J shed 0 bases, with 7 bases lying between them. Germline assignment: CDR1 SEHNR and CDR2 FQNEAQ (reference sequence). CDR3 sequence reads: CASSGDPNYGYTF. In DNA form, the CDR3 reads TGTGCCAGCAGCGGGGACCCTAACTATGGCTACACCTTC.

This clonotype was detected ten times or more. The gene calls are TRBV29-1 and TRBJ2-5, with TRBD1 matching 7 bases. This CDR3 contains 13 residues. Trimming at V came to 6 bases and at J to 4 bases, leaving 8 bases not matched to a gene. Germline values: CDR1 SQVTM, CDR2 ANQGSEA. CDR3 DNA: TGCAGCGTCGAGGGGGCGTTGGGAGAGACCCAGTACTTC. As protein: CSVEGALGETQYF.

CDR3 nucleotides: TGCGCCAGCAGCCATGGGACAGGGACGTGGCCCCCCTATGGCTACACCTTC. This gives the protein CASSHGTGTWPPYGYTF. This chain connects TRBV5-1 to TRBJ1-2, with 9 bases aligning to TRBD1. V was clipped by 4 bases and J by 4 bases; unmatched bases: 14. The CDR3 consists of 17 residues. The V gene's germline CDR1 is SGHRS and CDR2 YFSETQ.

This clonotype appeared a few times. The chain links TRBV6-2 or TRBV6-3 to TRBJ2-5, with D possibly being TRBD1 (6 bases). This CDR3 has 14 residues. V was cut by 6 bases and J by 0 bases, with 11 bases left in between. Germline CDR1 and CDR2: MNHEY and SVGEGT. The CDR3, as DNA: TGTGCCAGCAGCCCCGGGACAAACCAAGAGACCCAGTACTTC. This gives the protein CASSPGTNQETQYF.

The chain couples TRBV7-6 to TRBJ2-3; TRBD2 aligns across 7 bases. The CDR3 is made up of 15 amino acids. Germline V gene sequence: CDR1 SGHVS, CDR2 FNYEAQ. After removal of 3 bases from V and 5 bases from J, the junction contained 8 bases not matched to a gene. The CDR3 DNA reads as TGTGCCAGCAGCTTCGCCTCGGGAGGTGAAGATACGCAGTATTTT. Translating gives CASSFASGGEDTQYF.

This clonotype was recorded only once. The CDR3 bases are TGTGCCATCAGGGGCAGCACAGATACGCAGTATTTT. Translation: CAIRGSTDTQYF. The chain joins TRBV10-3 to TRBJ2-3; D ambiguous. CDR1 is ENHRY, CDR2 SYGVKD, per germline. V lost 6 bases and J 0 bases, leaving 4 bases between the germline ends. The CDR3 totals 12 residues.

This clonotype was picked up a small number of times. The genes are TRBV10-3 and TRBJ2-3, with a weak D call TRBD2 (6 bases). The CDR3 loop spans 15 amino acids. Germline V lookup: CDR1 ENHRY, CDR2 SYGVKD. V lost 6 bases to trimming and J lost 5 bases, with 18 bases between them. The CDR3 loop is CAISPPGGAKDTQYF. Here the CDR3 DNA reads TGTGCCATCAGCCCCCCGGGCGGGGCGAAAGATACGCAGTATTTT.

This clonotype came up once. CDR3 residues: CASRDVNIYGYTF. The CDR3 DNA reads as TGTGCCAGCAGGGACGTTAACATCTATGGCTACACCTTC. This chain connects TRBV12-3 or TRBV12-4 to TRBJ1-2, with D uncertain. Trimming took 6 bases from V and 4 from J, leaving 12 bases between them. The CDR3 has 13 amino acids.